Shown below are 18 T cell receptor beta chains from a single sample sequenced in a study of blood T cell repertoires in COVID-19. Libraries were prepared by immunoSEQ multiplex PCR; TCRdb keeps only in-frame clonotypes and omits some of them. In the table there are a few hundred thousand clones, roughly 85% of which are singletons. The sequencing input was peripheral blood. These receptors were obtained from a woman between 18 and 29 years old with acute or convalescent COVID-19.

Only one count was recorded for this clone. The rearrangement links TRBV29-1 to TRBJ2-1, with 9 bases fitting TRBD1. CDR1 and CDR2 from the germline V gene are SQVTM and ANQGSEA. The CDR3 covers 15 residues. Unmatched junction bases numbered 12, after V lost 5 bases and J lost 7 bases. The CDR3, as DNA: TGCAGCGTTTGCCCCGGGACAGGGTTATGGAATGAGCAGTTCTTC. The encoded protein is CSVCPGTGLWNEQFF.

The V gene is TRBV6-5, the J gene TRBJ2-2; tentative D call: TRBD2 (6 bases). This CDR3 is 14 amino acids long. V was cut by 3 bases and J by 6 bases, with 11 bases left in between. Germline V gene lookup returns CDR1 MNHEY and CDR2 SVGAGI. DNA of the CDR3: TGTGCCAGCAGTTATGGAGGGGAATCCGGGGAGCTGTTTTTT. It yields the protein CASSYGGESGELFF.

The J gene is TRBJ2-5, the V gene TRBV4-1; the match to TRBD2 covers 8 bases. V was pared by 0 bases and J by 3 bases, with 9 bases of the junction left unmatched. The CDR3 is 17 amino acids. Per germline, CDR1 MGHRA and CDR2 YSYEKL. The CDR3 DNA is TGCGCCAGCAGCCAAGATAGGGGCGGGGGGACTAAAGAGACCCAGTACTTC. Translation: CASSQDRGGGTKETQYF.

This clone was observed a handful of times. The rearrangement joins TRBV2 to TRBJ2-7; TRBD1 matches at 10 bases. The V gene end was trimmed by 8 bases and the J gene end by 6 bases; junction bases not matched to a gene: 10. The CDR3 runs 14 residues. Germline V gene data show CDR1 as SNHLY and CDR2 as FYNNEI. The CDR3 loop reads CASLTGQGKFEQYF. The CDR3 region has the DNA TGTGCCAGCCTGACGGGACAGGGGAAGTTCGAGCAGTACTTC.

This sequence joins TRBV30 and TRBJ1-1; D is uncertain. Germline V CDR1 and CDR2: GTSNPN, SVGIG (reference sequence). The V end lost 2 bases, the J end lost 0 bases, and 7 bases lay between the germline ends. The CDR3 runs to 13 residues. Here the CDR3 DNA reads TGTGCCTGGAGTCTAGAGATGAACACTGAAGCTTTCTTT. Translated, it gives CAWSLEMNTEAFF. The variable domain in full, with the rest retrieved from reference TRBV30 and TRBJ1-1, is SQTIHQWPATLVQPVGSPLSLECTVEGTSNPNLYWYRQAAGRGLQLLFYSVGIGQISSEVPQNLSASRPQDRQFILSSKKLLLSDSGFYLCAWSLEMNTEAFFGQGTRLTVV.

A note on this clone: Other DNA sequences in the sample encode the same CDR3. This chain connects TRBV5-1 to TRBJ1-2; weak D call: TRBD1 (6 bases). V was trimmed by 4 bases and J by 5 bases, leaving 9 bases between them. The CDR3 sequence is 12 residues long. From germline, CDR1 is SGHRS and CDR2 YFSETQ. The CDR3: CASSVDSYGYTF. The CDR3 coding sequence is TGCGCCAGCAGCGTGGACAGTTATGGCTACACCTTC.

The rearrangement joins TRBV6-6 to TRBJ1-2, with D possibly being TRBD1 (5 bases). Germline-derived CDR1 and CDR2 are MNHNY and SVGAGI (reference sequence). The CDR3 has 13 residues. Trimming took off 7 bases at V and 5 bases at J, with 14 bases between the two ends. Here the CDR3 reads CASTLDSLYGYTF. CDR3 coding DNA: TGTGCCAGCACCTTAGACAGCCTTTATGGCTACACCTTC.

This chain connects TRBV5-1 to TRBJ1-6; 7 bases align to TRBD1. The CDR3 contains 15 residues. CDR1 is SGHRS, CDR2 YFSETQ, per germline. With 0 bases clipped from V and 7 bases from J, the junction kept 4 bases outside the gene matches. DNA for the CDR3: TGCGCCAGCAGCTTGGGGACAGGACAAAATTCACCCCTCCACTTT. Translation: CASSLGTGQNSPLHF.

As to this clone: Its ends do not fully match the called genes, so a read error is possible. This chain links TRBV7-2 with TRBJ2-7; 10 positions agree with TRBD2. The CDR3 spans 14 residues. Germline assignment: CDR1 SGHTA and CDR2 FQGNSA. The CDR3 region is CASSWTSGSSEQYF. The CDR3 nucleotides are TGTGCCAGCAGCTGGACTAGCGGTTCCTCCGAGCAGTACTTC.

On this clone itself: The junction shows a germline mismatch at one end, possibly a read error. The chain couples TRBV12-5 to TRBJ2-7; 8 nucleotides align to TRBD1. CDR3 size: 11 residues. CDR1 and CDR2 from the germline V gene are LGHNT and FRNRAP. CDR3 nucleotide sequence: TGTGCTAGTGGTTTGGTACGGGGACAGGACTTC. Translated: CASGLVRGQDF.

This clone appeared a few times. Additional DNA sequences in this sample encode the identical CDR3. The rearrangement uses TRBV6-5 and TRBJ1-1; TRBD1 aligns across 7 bases. Per the germline V gene, CDR1 is MNHEY and CDR2 is SVGAGI. With 2 bases clipped from V and 0 bases from J, the junction kept 0 bases outside the gene matches. The length of the CDR3 is 14 residues. The CDR3 nucleotides read TGTGCCAGCAGTTACGGACAGGTGAACACTGAAGCTTTCTTT. Its translation: CASSYGQVNTEAFF.

This clone appeared once. The V call is TRBV29-1, the J call TRBJ2-7, with TRBD1 matching over 10 bases. This CDR3 has 14 residues. The trim removed 4 bases at V and 2 bases at J, leaving 5 bases unmatched. Germline values: CDR1 SQVTM, CDR2 ANQGSEA. CDR3 amino acids: CSVAPGQGTYEQYF. In DNA, the CDR3 is TGCAGCGTTGCACCGGGACAGGGGACCTACGAGCAGTACTTC.

V is TRBV7-9 and J is TRBJ2-7, with 7 bases that match TRBD1. The ends lost 4 bases at V and 1 base at J; junction bases unmatched: 1. Germline V gene data show CDR1 as SEHNR and CDR2 as FQNEAQ (reference sequence). There are 13 residues in the CDR3. DNA of the CDR3: TGTGCCAGCAGCTCGGGACAGTCCTACGAGCAGTACTTC. Protein: CASSSGQSYEQYF.

This clone was seen only once. The gene calls are TRBV7-2 and TRBJ2-5, with a weak D call TRBD1 (6 bases). Trimming left V 1 base short and J 2 bases short, with 11 bases between. This CDR3 comprises 15 residues. Germline-derived CDR1 and CDR2 are SGHTA and FQGNSA. The CDR3 sequence is CASSLGGTSQETQYF. CDR3 in DNA: TGTGCCAGCAGCTTAGGAGGGACATCGCAAGAGACCCAGTACTTC.

The chain employs TRBV2 and TRBJ2-3; D possibly corresponds to TRBD1 (5 bases). The CDR3 runs 12 residues. Germline V gene data show CDR1 as SNHLY and CDR2 as FYNNEI. V lost 9 bases and J 1 base, leaving 8 bases between the germline ends. In nucleotides, the CDR3 is TGTGCCAGAGGGGCGGGCACAGATACGCAGTATTTT. Translation: CARGAGTDTQYF.

This clone occurred once. This rearrangement joins TRBV4-2 to TRBJ1-1; 7 positions agree with TRBD1. The CDR3 runs to 14 residues. The germline V gene encodes CDR1 LGHNA and CDR2 YNFKEQ. The V segment lost 4 bases and the J segment 1 base; nucleotides outside the gene matches: 3. In DNA, the CDR3 is TGTGCCAGCAGCCCGGGACAGCAGAACACTGAAGCTTTCTTT. Its translation: CASSPGQQNTEAFF.

The J gene is TRBJ1-1, the V gene TRBV9; unclear D gene. Germline lookup yields CDR1 SGDLS and CDR2 YYNGEE. The V gene lost 1 base and the J gene lost 1 base, with 8 bases spanning the gap. This CDR3 has 14 residues. CDR3 loop: CASSVSGRNTEAFF. CDR3 bases: TGTGCCAGCAGCGTATCGGGGAGGAACACTGAAGCTTTCTTT.

The chain has TRBV5-1 and TRBJ2-5; D gene uncertain. Trimming took 7 bases from V and 4 from J, leaving 14 bases between them. The CDR3 length is 13 residues. Germline lookup yields CDR1 SGHRS and CDR2 YFSETQ. The CDR3 nucleotides read TGCGCCAGCGGAGCCAACCTTCGAGAGACCCAGTACTTC. Protein sequence: CASGANLRETQYF.